These T cell receptor beta chains were read from a single sample in a study of blood T cell repertoires in COVID-19. TCRdb's table, derived via immunoSEQ multiplex PCR, lists solely in-frame clones and lacks some. The sample holds about 200,000 clones, approximately 84% seen once. The material sequenced was peripheral blood. These TCRs come from a woman of 80 years or more with acute or convalescent COVID-19. Each CDR3 is given with its conserved first and last residue.

V,J,length,CDR3
TRBV2,TRBJ2-7,13,CASRRGQIYEQYF
TRBV2,TRBJ1-1,14,CASSGGGGNTEAFF
TRBV6-2/TRBV6-3,TRBJ2-7,14,CASSYRSKREEEYF
TRBV28,TRBJ1-2,12,CASIFRGGGYTF
TRBV11-2,TRBJ2-5,16,CASSPRQGKGEETQYF
TRBV7-9,TRBJ2-3,14,CASSLRASTDTQYF
TRBV5-1,TRBJ1-2,16,CASSPRGGPTYYGYTF
TRBV11-2,TRBJ2-5,15,CASSWGGAVQETQYF
TRBV6-2/TRBV6-3,TRBJ2-7,16,CASSYSNTGSLYEQYF
TRBV27,TRBJ2-1,15,CASSPPPRTSNEQFF
TRBV9,TRBJ2-1,15,CASSLSGTSYNEQFF
TRBV7-9,TRBJ1-2,16,CASSPRGTATNYGYTF
TRBV10-3,TRBJ2-7,15,CAISGGGSSSYEQYF
TRBV28,TRBJ1-2,12,CALGNRDYGYTF
TRBV2,TRBJ1-2,13,CASSQGLSYGYTF
TRBV5-1,TRBJ2-1,14,CASSLRDRGNEQFF
TRBV27,TRBJ1-1,16,CASSQTGRTGGTEAFF
TRBV4-3,TRBJ2-7,15,CASSQEATVTYEQYF
TRBV10-2,TRBJ2-3,12,CASSEQGDTQYF
TRBV19,TRBJ1-1,17,CASSIGLTRLLNTEAFF
TRBV6-5,TRBJ2-7,13,CASSQGDNYEQYF
TRBV7-9,TRBJ2-7,16,CASSHPRDRGSYEQYF
TRBV3-1/TRBV3-2,TRBJ1-2,14,CASSHTVATMGYTF
TRBV3-1/TRBV3-2,TRBJ2-1,14,CASSPRGFGGLQFF
TRBV19,TRBJ2-3,13,CASSNPGTDTQYF
TRBV18,TRBJ2-1,15,CASSLGLADYNEQFF
TRBV6-5,TRBJ1-2,14,CASSYSRGNYGYTF
TRBV23-1,TRBJ2-7,17,CASSQSGPGQGSYEQYF
TRBV18,TRBJ2-7,15,CASSPGLAGSYEQYF
TRBV7-3,TRBJ2-1,15,CASSRDRGQYNEQFF
TRBV27,TRBJ1-4,14,CASSLGSVREKLFF
TRBV9,TRBJ2-7,14,CASSAGDRNYEQYF
TRBV19,TRBJ2-6,19,CASSIDRWWGASGANVLTF
TRBV5-3,TRBJ2-7,15,CARSLGWREGYEQYF
TRBV27,TRBJ2-5,16,CASSSLGGRRLETQYF
TRBV7-8,TRBJ2-7,13,CASRLQGSHEQYF
TRBV10-3,TRBJ2-1,14,CAISELEKTGEQFF
TRBV6-5,TRBJ1-2,13,CASSQDSFYGYTF
TRBV7-2,TRBJ2-7,12,CASSGRGNEQYF
TRBV19,TRBJ2-1,13,CASSRGLVNEQFF
TRBV19,TRBJ2-4,15,CASSTMTGGYGIQYF
TRBV29-1,TRBJ1-1,13,CSVTGTGDTEAFF
TRBV7-9,TRBJ2-1,12,CASSRDSNEQFF
TRBV6-5,TRBJ1-2,16,CASSYMSGGGWAGYTF